A single sample is the source of the 11 T cell receptor beta chains below, sequenced in a study of blood T cell repertoires in COVID-19. The table came from immunoSEQ multiplex PCR; TCRdb's copy has only in-frame clones and leaves some out. This sample carries about 370,000 clones, around 89% of them seen once, and the ten largest clones take about 1%. Sequencing was done on a sample of PBMCs or T cells enriched from blood (not recorded which). These receptors all come from a man aged 18 to 30 who had recovered from COVID-19.

The chain uses TRBV7-6 and TRBJ2-7, with 16 bases that match TRBD2. Per germline, CDR1 SGHVS and CDR2 FNYEAQ. CDR3 length: 16 residues. V shed 5 bases and J 3 bases; nucleotides not matched to a gene: 4. The chain's CDR3 is CASSGTSGRVIYEQYF. The CDR3 nucleotides read TGTGCCAGCAGCGGGACTAGCGGGAGGGTTATCTACGAGCAGTACTTC.

The V gene is TRBV2, the J gene TRBJ1-4; a weak D match, TRBD1 (5 bases). The CDR3 runs to 15 residues. Germline CDR1 SNHLY, CDR2 FYNNEI. Trimming removed 6 bases from V and 10 bases from J, with 21 bases in between. The CDR3 DNA is TGTGCCAGCAGCTTCCCGGAGGGGCTCCGAGGAAAACTGTTTTTT. It yields the protein CASSFPEGLRGKLFF.

This clone was observed a single time. The chain combines TRBV7-9 with TRBJ2-7, with D possibly matching TRBD1 (7 bases). The germline V gene has CDR1 SEHNR and CDR2 FQNEAQ (reference sequence). The V gene lost 7 bases and the J gene lost 2 bases, with 12 bases spanning the gap. This CDR3 is 13 amino acids long. The DNA of the CDR3 is TGTGCCAGCAAAGGCAGGGGGGCCTACGAGCAGTACTTC. It translates to CASKGRGAYEQYF.

The J gene is TRBJ1-2, the V gene TRBV27, with D uncertain. V was trimmed by 4 bases and J by 2 bases, leaving 8 bases between them. In germline, CDR1 is MNHEY, CDR2 SMNVEV (reference sequence). The CDR3 length is 13 residues. The CDR3 sequence: CASSSEGNYGYTF. The CDR3 coding sequence is TGTGCCAGCAGTTCGGAGGGCAACTATGGCTACACCTTC.

The V and J genes are TRBV3-1 (or the pseudogene TRBV3-2) and TRBJ1-5; D not resolved. CDR1 and CDR2 from the germline V gene are LGHDT and YNNKEL (reference sequence). The CDR3 has 18 residues. Trimming took 0 bases from V and 2 from J, leaving 17 bases between them. CDR3 sequence (DNA): TGTGCCAGCAGCCAAGAGCCCCCATGGAGAGAAGGCAATCAGCCCCAGCATTTT. This sequence encodes CASSQEPPWREGNQPQHF.

The J gene is TRBJ2-1, the V gene TRBV19, with 13 bases fitting TRBD2. The CDR3 covers 20 residues. V shed 5 bases and J 7 bases; nucleotides not matched to a gene: 20. The germline gives CDR1 LNHDA, CDR2 SQIVND (reference sequence). The CDR3: CASSSPPGLAGQVLGNEQFF. CDR3 DNA sequence: TGTGCCAGTAGTTCCCCACCGGGACTAGCGGGACAAGTCCTTGGGAATGAGCAGTTCTTC.

This clone was counted a single time. J is TRBJ2-5 and V is TRBV2; the match to TRBD2 covers 8 bases. The J segment lost 1 base and the V segment lost 9 bases, leaving 1 base of the junction unmatched. This CDR3 spans 12 amino acids. Germline values: CDR1 SNHLY, CDR2 FYNNEI. Written as DNA, the CDR3 is TGTGCCAGTGGGACTAGCCAAGAGACCCAGTACTTC. This sequence encodes CASGTSQETQYF.

The rearrangement joins TRBV27 to TRBJ1-5; D may be TRBD1 (5 bases). The CDR3 runs to 15 residues. The V end lost 5 bases, the J end lost 4 bases, and 15 bases lay between the germline ends. CDR1 and CDR2 from the germline V gene are MNHEY and SMNVEV (reference sequence). The CDR3 reads CASSPNHPGNQPQHF. CDR3 DNA: TGTGCCAGCAGTCCAAATCATCCAGGGAATCAGCCCCAGCATTTT.

The chain has TRBV7-9 and TRBJ2-5, with D tentatively TRBD2 (7 bases). The CDR3 sequence is 16 residues long. V lost 6 bases and J lost 3, with 20 bases in between. Germline values: CDR1 SEHNR, CDR2 FQNEAQ (reference sequence). The CDR3 sequence: CASSPPGGRYEETQYF. For the CDR3, the DNA is TGTGCCAGCAGTCCCCCGGGGGGCAGGTATGAAGAGACCCAGTACTTC.

The V and J genes are TRBV10-3 and TRBJ1-4; D remains ambiguous. CDR1 ENHRY and CDR2 SYGVKD come from the germline V gene. V lost 3 bases, J lost 8 bases, and 13 bases lay in between. The CDR3 extends over 14 amino acids. The CDR3, as DNA: TGTGCCATCAGTGACCCCTCCGAGAACGAAAAACTGTTTTTT. It yields the protein CAISDPSENEKLFF.

This clone was detected only a few times. The J gene is TRBJ1-2, the V gene TRBV5-1; D might be TRBD1 (6 bases). The V end was cut by 5 bases, the J end by 5 bases, with 22 bases between. Germline V lookup: CDR1 SGHRS, CDR2 YFSETQ. The CDR3 loop spans 16 amino acids. In DNA form, the CDR3 reads TGCGCCAGCAGACTTACTCTTCAGGGGAGTGGGTATGGCTACACCTTC. It codes for CASRLTLQGSGYGYTF.